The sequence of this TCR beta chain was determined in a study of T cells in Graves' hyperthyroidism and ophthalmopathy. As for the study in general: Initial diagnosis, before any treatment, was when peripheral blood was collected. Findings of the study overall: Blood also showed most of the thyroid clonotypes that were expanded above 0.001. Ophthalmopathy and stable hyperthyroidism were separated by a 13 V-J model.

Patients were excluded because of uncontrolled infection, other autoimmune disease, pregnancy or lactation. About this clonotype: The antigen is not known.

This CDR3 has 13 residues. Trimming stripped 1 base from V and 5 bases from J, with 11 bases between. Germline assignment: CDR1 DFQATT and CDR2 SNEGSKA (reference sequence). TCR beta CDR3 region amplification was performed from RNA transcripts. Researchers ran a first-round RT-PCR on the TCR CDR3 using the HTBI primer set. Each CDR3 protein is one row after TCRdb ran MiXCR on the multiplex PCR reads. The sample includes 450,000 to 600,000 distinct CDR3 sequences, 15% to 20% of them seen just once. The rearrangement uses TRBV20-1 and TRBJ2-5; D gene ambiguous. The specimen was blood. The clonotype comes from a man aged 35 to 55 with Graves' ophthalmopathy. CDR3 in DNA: TGCAGTGCTAGAGTCCCAAGGTCGGAGACCCAGTACTTC. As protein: CSARVPRSETQYF.